The 9 T cell receptor beta chains below were found in one sample sequenced in a study of shared clonotypes between healthy human individuals. The protocol was immunoSEQ multiplex PCR, while the TCRdb copy is restricted to in-frame clones and leaves out a portion. The sample shows about 490,000 clones, roughly 80% of them seen only once. Material for sequencing was PBMCs. These receptors came from a woman aged 35 to 49 in good health. Some clones in this sample may be carry-over from other donors' samples.

The genes are TRBV5-3 and TRBJ1-2, with 7 bases fitting TRBD1. TRBV5-3 is an open reading frame whose function is uncertain. Trimming cost V 7 bases and J 2 bases; bases outside gene matches: 11. There are 15 residues in the CDR3. The DNA for the CDR3 is TGTGCCAGACGACAGGGACCTCGCAACAACTATGGCTACACCTTC. Its translation is CARRQGPRNNYGYTF.

This sequence joins TRBV4-1 and TRBJ2-1; weak D call: TRBD2 (5 bases). CDR1 MGHRA and CDR2 YSYEKL come from the germline V gene. The ends were cut back, 0 bases at V and 7 bases at J, with 13 bases in the middle. CDR3 length: 15 residues. Here the CDR3 DNA reads TGCGCCAGCAGCCAAGACGAGCGGAGACGGAATGAGCAGTTCTTC. It translates to CASSQDERRRNEQFF.

The chain is built from TRBV5-1 and TRBJ2-4, with 10 positions matching TRBD1. V gave up 4 bases and J gave up 7 bases; unmatched junction bases: 11. The CDR3 consists of 16 residues. Germline assignment: CDR1 SGHRS and CDR2 YFSETQ. The CDR3 nucleotides read TGCGCCAGCAGCCCTAACGCCGGGACAGGGGTCAACATTCAGTACTTC. This encodes CASSPNAGTGVNIQYF.

Turning to this clone: The same CDR3 also results from other DNA sequences found in this sample. This CDR3 reads CASRTGTGAYEQYF. The DNA for the CDR3 is TGTGCCAGCAGGACCGGGACAGGAGCATACGAGCAGTACTTC. V and J are TRBV28 and TRBJ2-7; 8 nucleotides match TRBD1. Trimming cost V 6 bases and J 4 bases; bases outside gene matches: 8. The CDR3 is made up of 14 amino acids. The germline CDR1 and CDR2 sequences are MDHEN and SYDVKM.

On this clone: This specimen includes other DNA sequences encoding the same CDR3. V gene TRBV7-8 combines with J gene TRBJ1-2; D gene ambiguous. V gave up 1 base and J gave up 3 bases, with 6 bases separating them. CDR1 and CDR2 (germline): SGHVS, FQNEAQ. The CDR3 spans 13 residues. The CDR3 spells CASSLGRDYGYTF. As DNA, the CDR3 is TGTGCCAGCAGCTTAGGGAGGGACTATGGCTACACCTTC. Drawing the rest from reference TRBV7-8 and TRBJ1-2, the complete variable domain is GAGVSQSPRYKVAKRGQDVALRCDPISGHVSLFWYQQALGQGPEFLTYFQNEAQLDKSGLPSDRFFAERPEGSVSTLKIQRTQQEDSAVYLCASSLGRDYGYTFGSGTRLTVV.

The chain joins TRBV2 to TRBJ2-1; D not certain. V lost 4 bases and J lost 5, with 15 bases in between. The germline V gene has CDR1 SNHLY and CDR2 FYNNEI. This CDR3 is built from 15 residues. This chain's CDR3 is CASSGWYSDHNEQFF. In DNA form, the CDR3 reads TGTGCCAGCAGTGGCTGGTATTCTGACCACAATGAGCAGTTCTTC.

In its sample, this clone was seen once. The chain joins TRBV19 to TRBJ2-7; no firm D call. Per germline, CDR1 LNHDA and CDR2 SQIVND (reference sequence). V shed 4 bases and J shed 3 bases, with 7 bases lying between them. The CDR3 is 12 amino acids. For the CDR3, the DNA is TGTGCCAGTAGTAAGGCCAACTACGAGCAGTACTTC. Amino acid sequence: CASSKANYEQYF.

As regards this clone: At one end, the junction sequence differs from germline, possibly due to a read error. The chain uses TRBV7-7 and TRBJ2-7, with TRBD1 matching over 9 bases. The CDR3 length is 14 residues. CDR1 and CDR2 from the germline V gene are SSHAT and FNYEAQ (reference sequence). DNA of the CDR3: TGTGCTAGCAGCCCCGGACAGGGGTTCTACGAGCAGTACTTC. Translation: CASSPGQGFYEQYF. The full variable domain, rest sourced from reference TRBV7-7 and TRBJ2-7, is GAGVSQSPRYKVTKRGQDVTLRCDPISSHATLYWYQQALGQGPEFLTYFNYEAQPDKSGLPSDRFSAERPEGSISTLTIQRTEQRDSAMYRCASSPGQGFYEQYFGPGTRLTVT.

For this clone: It differs at one base from a far larger clone, so likely a read error. CDR3 amino acids: CASSLVGTGQETQYF. The CDR3 bases are TGTGCCAGCAGCTTAGTGGGGACAGGGCAAGAGACCCAGTACTTC. This chain connects TRBV7-2 to TRBJ2-5; 9 bases are a match to TRBD1. The junction had 2 bases not matched to a gene; V was cut back by 1 base and J by 2 bases. CDR3 size: 15 residues. Germline V gene lookup returns CDR1 SGHTA and CDR2 FQGNSA.